The sequence of this T cell receptor (beta chain) was determined in a study of T-cell memory formation after mild COVID-19. Study at large: There were largely donor-specific TCR clusters. General study results and limits: The pre-infection memory compartment contained some responding clones, suggesting cross-reactive memory joined.

Constant-segment-primed 5'RACE gave TCR alpha and TCR beta cDNA libraries with sample barcodes and UMIs. TCRdb re-analysed the 5' RACE reads in MiXCR, keeping a single row per CDR3 protein. The profile shows hundreds of thousands of distinct CDR3 sequences, about a sixth of them singletons. This clonotype was counted only a few times. Its antigen is still unknown. The germline gives CDR1 SGHVS, CDR2 FNYEAQ. The CDR3 has 14 residues. V lost 4 bases and J lost 5, with 14 bases in between. Sequencing was done on a sample of PBMCs or a T cell subset sorted from them (not recorded which). This clonotype was obtained from an adult woman who had mild COVID-19 (a few samples of this study predate the infection). Cell type and time point are not known. V and J are TRBV7-6 and TRBJ2-5; a weak D match, TRBD1 (5 bases). The CDR3 reads CASSSRVQGETQYF. The CDR3, as DNA: TGTGCCAGCAGCTCCAGGGTTCAGGGTGAGACCCAGTACTTC.